Following are 14 T cell receptor beta chains from one sample sequenced in a study of T cell responses to AZD1222 COVID-19 vaccine. Here immunoSEQ multiplex PCR was the method, and the copy in TCRdb shows in-frame clones only, minus some. The repertoire consists of fewer than 150,000 clones, with under 90% occurring once and the leading ten covering about 4.1%. This material consisted of peripheral blood, taken on day 0 of AZD1222 vaccination. All receptors derive from an adult in good health.

This rearrangement joins TRBV27 to TRBJ1-1; D ambiguous. Germline loops: CDR1 MNHEY, CDR2 SMNVEV (reference sequence). The V end lost 2 bases, the J end lost 10 bases, and 14 bases lay between the germline ends. CDR3 length: 13 amino acids. CDR3 nucleotides: TGTGCCAGCAGTTTAGGGAGGGATATCGGAGCTTTCTTT. It translates to CASSLGRDIGAFF.

This chain connects TRBV5-4 to TRBJ2-7; perhaps TRBD1 as D (5 bases). CDR3 size: 12 residues. V gave up 4 bases and J gave up 4 bases, with 9 bases separating them. Germline V lookup: CDR1 SGHNT, CDR2 YYREEE (reference sequence). CDR3 nucleotides: TGTGCCAGCAGCAGAGACAGTTACGAGCAGTACTTC. The encoded protein is CASSRDSYEQYF.

The CDR3 is CASSLAGVQETQYF. In DNA form, the CDR3 reads TGTGCCAGCAGCTTAGCGGGGGTTCAAGAGACCCAGTACTTC. This chain connects TRBV5-4 to TRBJ2-5, with 8 bases matching TRBD2. The V and J ends lost 2 bases and 2 bases, in that order; junction bases with no gene match: 2. In germline, CDR1 is SGHNT, CDR2 YYREEE (reference sequence). The CDR3 spans 14 residues.

This clone has a handful of counts. The V and J genes are TRBV2 and TRBJ2-2; D remains unclear. This CDR3 has 13 residues. The germline CDR1 and CDR2 sequences are SNHLY and FYNNEI. Trimming shortened V by 4 bases and J by 0 bases, and 3 bases separated the two germline ends. The CDR3 bases are TGTGCCAGCAGTGCCTCGAACACCGGGGAGCTGTTTTTT. It yields the protein CASSASNTGELFF.

This chain connects TRBV3-1 (or the pseudogene TRBV3-2) to TRBJ2-6; unclear D gene. The CDR3 consists of 15 residues. The V end lost 3 bases, the J end lost 0 bases, and 6 bases lay between the germline ends. Germline lookup yields CDR1 LGHDT and CDR2 YNNKEL (reference sequence). The CDR3 DNA sequence: TGTGCCAGCAGCCAGAGTGGCTCTGGGGCCAACGTCCTGACTTTC. It encodes CASSQSGSGANVLTF.

This rearrangement joins TRBV2 to TRBJ2-7; 8 nucleotides match TRBD1. With 7 bases clipped from V and 2 bases from J, the junction kept 4 bases outside the gene matches. Germline V gene data show CDR1 as SNHLY and CDR2 as FYNNEI. The CDR3 length is 13 residues. The DNA of the CDR3 is TGTGCCAGCAATACAGGGGGACCCTACGAGCAGTACTTC. Its translation is CASNTGGPYEQYF. The full variable domain, with the rest looked up from reference TRBV2 and TRBJ2-7, is EPEVTQTPSHQVTQMGQEVILRCVPISNHLYFYWYRQILGQKVEFLVSFYNNEISEKSEIFDDQFSVERPDGSNFTLKIRSTKLEDSAMYFCASNTGGPYEQYFGPGTRLTVT.

The V call is TRBV5-5, the J call TRBJ1-2; D unclear. This CDR3 is built from 12 residues. Trimming pared 4 bases from V and 3 bases from J, leaving 7 bases between. The V gene's germline CDR1 is SGHKS and CDR2 YYEKEE (reference sequence). The DNA of the CDR3 is TGTGCCAGCAGCAAGGTGGACTATGGCTACACCTTC. Translated: CASSKVDYGYTF.

The V and J genes are TRBV24-1 and TRBJ2-4; either TRBD1 or TRBD2 may fit D (5 bases each). Germline CDR1 reads KGHDR; CDR2 reads SFDVKD. The CDR3 is 17 residues long. Trimming stripped 9 bases from V and 0 bases from J, with 20 bases between. CDR3 region: CATPGPPGILAKNIQYF. The DNA of the CDR3 is TGTGCCACCCCGGGGCCCCCAGGAATATTAGCCAAAAACATTCAGTACTTC.

V is TRBV28 and J is TRBJ2-7; TRBD1 might be the D (5 bases). The V end was cut by 6 bases, the J end by 4 bases, with 13 bases between. The CDR3 covers 13 residues. CDR1 is MDHEN, CDR2 SYDVKM, per germline. CDR3 sequence (DNA): TGTGCCAGCAGCTCAAGGGGTCCGTACGAGCAGTACTTC. It codes for CASSSRGPYEQYF.

The gene calls are TRBV7-8 and TRBJ1-5; possibly TRBD1 for D (5 bases). Trimming pared 5 bases from V and 5 bases from J, leaving 16 bases between. Germline values: CDR1 SGHVS, CDR2 FQNEAQ. The CDR3 length is 15 residues. The CDR3 is CASSPARVGDQPQHF. As DNA, the CDR3 is TGTGCCAGCAGCCCCGCCAGGGTAGGGGATCAGCCCCAGCATTTT.

The chain carries TRBV2 and TRBJ2-7, with 8 nucleotides matching TRBD1. The length of the CDR3 is 15 residues. Germline lookup yields CDR1 SNHLY and CDR2 FYNNEI. Germline trimming cut 6 bases from V and 5 bases from J; bases unmatched to any gene: 12. CDR3 sequence (DNA): TGTGCCAGCAGGGATTCGACAGGGGAGGTACACGAGCAGTACTTC. Translating gives CASRDSTGEVHEQYF.

The chain recombines TRBV11-2 with TRBJ2-7; maybe TRBD2 (5 bases). This CDR3 spans 14 amino acids. CDR1 is SGHAT and CDR2 is FQNNGV in the germline V gene. V gave up 5 bases and J gave up 4 bases, with 15 bases separating them. The CDR3 loop reads CASSARRGAYEQYF. The CDR3 coding sequence is TGTGCCAGCAGCGCCCGACGGGGTGCGTACGAGCAGTACTTC.

The V call is TRBV5-4, the J call TRBJ2-3, with 9 bases that match TRBD2. V trimming: 1 base; J trimming: 3 bases; junction bases outside the gene matches: 9. This CDR3 is built from 17 residues. Germline assignment: CDR1 SGHNT and CDR2 YYREEE (reference sequence). In nucleotides, the CDR3 is TGTGCCAGCAGCTTGTCTTCTAGCGGGGAGGGGACAGATACGCAGTATTTT. It translates to CASSLSSSGEGTDTQYF.

This clone came up once. The chain carries TRBV2 and TRBJ2-7; TRBD1 matches 10 bases. Trimming at V came to 6 bases and at J to 1 base, leaving 6 bases not matched to a gene. In germline, CDR1 is SNHLY, CDR2 FYNNEI. The CDR3 loop spans 15 amino acids. For the CDR3, the DNA is TGTGCCAGCAGCGCAAGACAGGGGGCGTCCTACGAGCAGTACTTC. Protein sequence: CASSARQGASYEQYF.